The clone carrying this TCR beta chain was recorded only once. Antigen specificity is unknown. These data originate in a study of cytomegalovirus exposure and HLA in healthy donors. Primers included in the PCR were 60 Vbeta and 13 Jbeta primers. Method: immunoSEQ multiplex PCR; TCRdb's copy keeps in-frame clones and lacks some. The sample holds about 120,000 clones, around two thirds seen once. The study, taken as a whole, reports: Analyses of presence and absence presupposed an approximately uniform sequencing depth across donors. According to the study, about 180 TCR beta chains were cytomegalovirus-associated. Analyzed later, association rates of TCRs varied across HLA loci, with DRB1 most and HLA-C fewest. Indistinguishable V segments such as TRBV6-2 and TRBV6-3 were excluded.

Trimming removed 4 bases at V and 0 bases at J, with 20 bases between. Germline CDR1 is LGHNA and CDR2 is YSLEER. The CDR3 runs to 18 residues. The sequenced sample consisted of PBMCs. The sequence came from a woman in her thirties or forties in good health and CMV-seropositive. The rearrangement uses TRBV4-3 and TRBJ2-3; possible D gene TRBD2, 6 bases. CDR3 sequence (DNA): TGCGCCAGCAGCCCTTTGGGGGGATCGAGCAGAAGCACAGATACGCAGTATTTT. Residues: CASSPLGGSSRSTDTQYF.